This T cell receptor beta chain emerged from a study of neurological immune-mediated disorders. Notes on the study in general: No CDR3 amino acid sequences recurred among expanded clones across subjects, suggesting private repertoires in all groups.

This clonotype has ten or more counts. Its antigen is not identified. Libraries used 2 million unsorted PBMCs kept frozen in RNAlater. The germline CDR1 and CDR2 sequences are SGHRS and YFSETQ. Trimming shortened V by 10 bases and J by 6 bases, and 16 bases separated the two germline ends. CDR3 length: 12 residues. It was by 5'RACE with 10-nucleotide random UMIs that the cDNA was made. Per sequencing run, 15-18 subjects together gave over 160 million TCR-beta sequences. TCRdb re-called the 5' RACE reads through MiXCR, storing one row per CDR3 protein. The sample yields under 80,000 distinct CDR3 sequences, about 14% seen once.

This TCR derives from a woman aged 45-65 years in good health. V gene TRBV5-1 combines with J gene TRBJ1-2; D is perhaps TRBD1 (6 bases). The material sequenced was PBMCs. As DNA, the CDR3 is TGCGCCCAACCGGTGGACAGAGATGGCTACACCTTC. It encodes CAQPVDRDGYTF.